This record covers a single TCR beta chain. The antigen is unknown. Germline CDR1 reads SGHAT; CDR2 reads FQNNGV. This CDR3 has 15 residues. Trimming pared 0 bases from V and 1 base from J, leaving 9 bases between. TCRdb's copy holds only in-frame clones and misses some; the assay was immunoSEQ multiplex PCR. This table has over 85,000 clones, 88% appearing once. This record belongs to a study of T cell responses to AZD1222 COVID-19 vaccine. Study-wide background: It was second doses at about 4 or about 12 weeks that were pooled.

Study-wide results and caveats: Compared with day 0, the breadth and depth of the Spike-specific TCR repertoire rose significantly after two doses of AZD1222. There were vaccine-associated CD4 TCRs across spike, dominant at 160-218 and 743-854. It should be noted that donors were predominantly white British and more often female, and clonal diversity was possibly underestimated.

The sequenced sample was peripheral blood, obtained on day 0 of AZD1222 vaccination. This sequence was found in an adult in good health. The V and J genes are TRBV11-2 and TRBJ1-1, with a possible D match to TRBD1 (6 bases). CDR3 nucleotides: TGTGCCAGCAGCTTAGAGGGCAGGGGGAACACTGAAGCTTTCTTT. Translating it yields CASSLEGRGNTEAFF.